The rows below give T cell receptor beta chains drawn from one sample of a study of OX40 agonist ivuxolimab in advanced cancers. This table comes from immunoSEQ multiplex PCR, and its TCRdb copy is limited to in-frame clones, with some not included. In the table there are roughly 72,000 clones, roughly 80% of which are singletons. The material sequenced was CD4+ or CD8+ T cells sorted from blood, taken in a trial of the OX40 agonist ivuxolimab. These receptors came from an adult with an advanced solid tumor such as melanoma, head and neck, liver or kidney cancer. Both conserved end residues are part of each CDR3. A D gene is named only where the DNA matches it firmly. Clone size, where shown, is once, few, many, or a class for clones that have expanded.

cdr3_aa | cdr3_nt | j_call | clone_size | v_call | d_call
CASSPPQRSGQETQYF | TGTGCCAGCAGCCCCCCGCAGCGAAGTGGTCAAGAGACCCAGTACTTC | TRBJ2-5 | - | TRBV9 | -
CASSYPAYQQETQYF | TGTGCCAGCAGTTACCCAGCCTACCAACAAGAGACCCAGTACTTC | TRBJ2-5 | - | TRBV6-5 | -
CASSSSGTEISNTIYF | TGTGCCAGCAGTTCCTCCGGGACAGAGATATCTAACACCATATATTTT | TRBJ1-3 | - | TRBV6-5 | TRBD1
CASSLNGNYEQYF | TGTGCCAGCAGCTTAAACGGGAACTACGAGCAGTACTTC | TRBJ2-7 | medium-sized | TRBV13 | -
CASSLAGTVQETQYF | TGCGCCAGCAGCTTAGCCGGGACTGTCCAAGAGACCCAGTACTTC | TRBJ2-5 | - | TRBV5-1 | -
CASSLSNRDRDGYTF | TGTGCCAGCAGCTTAAGCAACAGGGACCGGGATGGCTACACCTTC | TRBJ1-2 | - | TRBV7-9 | -
CASSRQEAFF | TGTGCCAGCAGCCGCCAGGAAGCTTTCTTT | TRBJ1-1 | - | TRBV6-1 | -
CASDPNTGELFF | TGTGCCAGCGACCCGAACACCGGGGAGCTGTTTTTT | TRBJ2-2 | - | TRBV30 | -
CASSLAPGMVAEAFF | TGCGCCAGCAGCTTGGCGCCGGGAATGGTGGCTGAAGCTTTCTTT | TRBJ1-1 | - | TRBV5-1 | -
CASSPPETGGDYEQYF | TGTGCCAGCTCACCCCCTGAGACAGGGGGGGACTACGAGCAGTACTTC | TRBJ2-7 | - | TRBV18 | TRBD1
CASSLRQLADGYTF | TGTGCCAGCAGCCTGAGACAGTTGGCAGATGGCTACACCTTC | TRBJ1-2 | - | TRBV5-6 | -
CASSVGIAGQDTQYF | TGTGCCAGCAGCGTAGGGATAGCGGGGCAAGATACGCAGTATTTT | TRBJ2-3 | - | TRBV9 | TRBD2
CASRWTDGLEKLFF | TGCGCCAGCAGGTGGACAGATGGTCTGGAAAAACTGTTTTTT | TRBJ1-4 | - | TRBV4-1 | -
CASSEGLGEQYF | TGTGCCAGTAGTGAGGGTTTGGGGGAGCAGTACTTC | TRBJ2-7 | - | TRBV19 | -
CASSPSGTGITGELFF | TGTGCCAGCAGCCCCTCCGGGACAGGGATTACCGGGGAGCTGTTTTTT | TRBJ2-2 | - | TRBV5-4 | TRBD1
CASSLFQHGNNEKLFF | TGTGCCAGCAGCTTATTTCAACACGGGAATAATGAAAAACTGTTTTTT | TRBJ1-4 | - | TRBV7-6 | -
CASSLGGRYEQYF | TGCGCCAGCAGCTTGGGAGGGCGCTACGAGCAGTACTTC | TRBJ2-7 | - | TRBV5-1 | -